Listed here are 6 T cell receptor beta chains from one sample, sequenced in a study of spatial heterogeneity in lung cancer. These receptors' antigens are unknown. TCRdb fed the 5' RACE reads into MiXCR, producing one record per CDR3 protein. The sample holds more than 25,000 distinct CDR3 sequences, approximately 7% seen once. The sample's time point: sample taken at primary tumor resection. Broader study findings: Intratumoral expanded alpha and beta TCR counts were found to track tumor mutation counts.

Sequences were derived from lung tumor tissue, sampled at surgery. The receptors derive from a male donor with early-stage non-small cell lung cancer.

This clonotype has at least ten counts. The chain carries TRBV7-6 and TRBJ2-3; 7 nucleotides line up with TRBD1. CDR1 and CDR2 (germline): SGHVS, FNYEAQ. This CDR3 has 14 amino acids. With 4 bases clipped from V and 4 bases from J, the junction kept 5 bases outside the gene matches. The CDR3 sequence is CASSSTGASDTQYF. CDR3 nucleotide sequence: TGTGCCAGCAGCTCAACAGGGGCCTCAGATACGCAGTATTTT.

The chain carries TRBV6-2 or TRBV6-3 and TRBJ1-5; D is undetermined. Germline assignment: CDR1 MNHEY and CDR2 SVGEGT. This CDR3 is 13 amino acids long. V lost 6 bases and J 2 bases, leaving 8 bases between the germline ends. CDR3 coding DNA: TGTGCCAGCAGGCGGAATGGCAATCAGCCCCAGCATTTT. Translation gives CASRRNGNQPQHF.

In this sample, this clonotype turned up many times. V and J are TRBV25-1 and TRBJ1-2; possibly TRBD1 for D (5 bases). The germline CDR1 and CDR2 sequences are MGHDK and SYGVNS. This CDR3 region has 12 residues. V dropped 6 bases and J dropped 3 bases, with 8 bases sitting between them. In DNA, the CDR3 is TGTGCCAGCAGGCAGGGCTACTATGGCTACACCTTC. This encodes CASRQGYYGYTF.

The chain combines TRBV11-2 with TRBJ2-1; D is uncertain. The CDR3 loop spans 12 amino acids. Germline assignment: CDR1 SGHAT and CDR2 FQNNGV. V was trimmed by 5 bases and J by 6 bases, leaving 8 bases between them. The CDR3: CASSPVLNEQFF. The CDR3, as DNA: TGTGCCAGCAGCCCCGTCCTCAATGAGCAGTTCTTC.

There are many counts of this clonotype. The rearrangement joins TRBV12-3 or TRBV12-4 to TRBJ2-1; weak D call: TRBD1 (6 bases). The CDR3 totals 14 residues. The V end lost 5 bases, the J end lost 9 bases, and 17 bases lay between the germline ends. The CDR3 region has the DNA TGTGCCAGCAGTAGATCAGACAGGCCTGGTGAGCAGTTCTTC. Its protein is CASSRSDRPGEQFF.

This clonotype was counted ten times or more. V is TRBV4-3 and J is TRBJ2-3; tentative D call: TRBD2 (5 bases). The germline V gene has CDR1 LGHNA and CDR2 YSLEER. Trimming cost V 1 base and J 5 bases, with 16 bases left between them. The CDR3 consists of 16 residues. CDR3 nucleotides: TGCGCCAGCAGCCAAGCAATCGGACTGGTAGGAGATACGCAGTATTTT. It translates to CASSQAIGLVGDTQYF.